Each of the 15 T cell receptor beta chains below was sequenced from the same sample in a study of technical replicates of blood from several donors (TCRdb year 2017). Libraries were built with the immunoSEQ multiplex PCR assay. This is the immuneACCESS table as TCRdb keeps it, with only in-frame sequences that have V and J called. A part of the clones is gone; compared with another copy, unresolved V genes explain less than half, and the rest is unexplained. Present in this sample are some 58,000 clones, around 95% of which were seen just once. The top ten hold approximately 0.22% of the sample. Source material: T cells isolated from PBMCs. The source is a human donor in good health.

The chain combines TRBV5-1 with TRBJ2-5; 11 nucleotides align to TRBD2. This CDR3 has 16 residues. The trim removed 4 bases at V and 1 base at J, leaving 6 bases unmatched. CDR1 is SGHRS, CDR2 YFSETQ, per germline. The CDR3 nucleotides are TGCGCCAGCAGCCTAGGACTAGCGGGCACCCAAGAGACCCAGTACTTC. Encoded protein: CASSLGLAGTQETQYF.

The chain links TRBV28 to TRBJ2-1, with 11 bases identical to TRBD2. The CDR3 covers 18 residues. Germline CDR1 and CDR2: MDHEN and SYDVKM. The junction had 11 bases not matched to a gene; V was cut back by 3 bases and J by 4 bases. In DNA form, the CDR3 reads TGTGCCAGCAGTTTTCCCCGAGTGACTAGCGGGACGTACAATGAGCAGTTCTTC. It yields the protein CASSFPRVTSGTYNEQFF.

V usage is TRBV29-1 and J usage is TRBJ2-7, with TRBD2 matching over 11 bases. Germline V gene sequence: CDR1 SQVTM, CDR2 ANQGSEA. The CDR3 spans 18 residues. V was clipped by 4 bases and J by 3 bases; unmatched bases: 17. This chain's CDR3 is CSVVGTYLAGGEGYEQYF. The CDR3 DNA is TGCAGCGTTGTGGGGACATACCTAGCGGGAGGTGAGGGCTACGAGCAGTACTTC.

This chain connects TRBV5-6 to TRBJ1-2; D unclear. The germline CDR1 and CDR2 sequences are SGHDT and YYEEEE. V was cut by 0 bases and J by 5 bases, with 8 bases left in between. This CDR3 has 13 amino acids. The CDR3 spells CASSLVEKYGYTF. In DNA form, the CDR3 reads TGTGCCAGCAGCTTGGTGGAGAAGTATGGCTACACCTTC.

The rearrangement links TRBV7-9 to TRBJ2-7, with 12 bases that match TRBD2. Germline assignment: CDR1 SEHNR and CDR2 FQNEAQ (reference sequence). V trimming: 4 bases; J trimming: 3 bases; junction bases outside the gene matches: 4. The CDR3 totals 15 residues. The CDR3 bases are TGTGCCAGCAGCTCCCGACTAGCGGGAGACTACGAGCAGTACTTC. Translating gives CASSSRLAGDYEQYF.

V is TRBV5-5 and J is TRBJ2-5, with D possibly TRBD1 on 6 matching bases. The CDR3 is made up of 13 amino acids. Germline-derived CDR1 and CDR2 are SGHKS and YYEKEE (reference sequence). V lost 2 bases, J lost 2 bases, and 7 bases lay in between. CDR3 bases: TGTGCCAGCAGCTTTAGGGGGCAAGAGACCCAGTACTTC. It encodes CASSFRGQETQYF.

The rearrangement links TRBV10-3 to TRBJ1-3; no definite D call. V lost 8 bases and J lost 0, with 11 bases in between. The germline V gene has CDR1 ENHRY and CDR2 SYGVKD. This CDR3 has 14 residues. The CDR3 nucleotides are TGTGCCATCCGCGGGTCCGTCTCTGGAAACACCATATATTTT. Protein: CAIRGSVSGNTIYF.

The chain links TRBV7-6 to TRBJ2-7; D is ambiguous. V was pared by 0 bases and J by 6 bases, with 9 bases between. CDR3 length: 13 amino acids. Looked up from germline, CDR1 is SGHVS and CDR2 is FNYEAQ. The CDR3 DNA is TGTGCCAGCAGCTTAGCGCTCCAGTCCGAGCAGTACTTC. Translated: CASSLALQSEQYF.

The rearrangement uses TRBV5-5 and TRBJ1-5, with D maybe TRBD1 (6 bases). Germline V gives CDR1 SGHKS, CDR2 YYEKEE (reference sequence). CDR3 length equals 13 residues. V was pared by 2 bases and J by 5 bases, with 8 bases between. CDR3 sequence (DNA): TGTGCCAGCAGCTTCCACAGGGATCAGCCCCAGCATTTT. It translates to CASSFHRDQPQHF.

The chain recombines TRBV28 with TRBJ1-4, with 7 bases matching TRBD1. The CDR3 is 15 residues long. Trimming at V came to 3 bases and at J to 3 bases, leaving 4 bases not matched to a gene. Germline V lookup: CDR1 MDHEN, CDR2 SYDVKM. DNA of the CDR3: TGTGCCAGCAGTTTGCCCGGGACAGCTAATGAAAAACTGTTTTTT. The encoded protein is CASSLPGTANEKLFF.

V and J are TRBV13 and TRBJ2-5; tentatively, D is TRBD1 (5 bases). This CDR3 spans 15 amino acids. Trimming left V 3 bases short and J 0 bases short, with 11 bases between. CDR1 PRHDT and CDR2 FYEKMQ come from the germline V gene (reference sequence). The CDR3 nucleotides read TGTGCCAGCAGCTTTCGTGGGGCCAACCAAGAGACCCAGTACTTC. It translates to CASSFRGANQETQYF.

This clone showed up just once. V gene TRBV15 combines with J gene TRBJ2-5; tentative D call: TRBD1 (5 bases). Trimming shortened V by 3 bases and J by 7 bases, and 15 bases separated the two germline ends. Germline V lookup: CDR1 LNHNV, CDR2 YYDKDF (reference sequence). CDR3 length: 14 residues. CDR3 sequence reads: CATSSPRAPRTQYF. The CDR3 DNA reads as TGTGCCACCAGCAGTCCCAGGGCCCCAAGGACCCAGTACTTC.

V gene TRBV9 combines with J gene TRBJ2-1; 10 bases are shared with TRBD1. CDR3 length equals 16 residues. CDR1 SGDLS and CDR2 YYNGEE come from the germline V gene. The V gene end was trimmed by 5 bases and the J gene end by 2 bases; junction bases not matched to a gene: 7. This chain's CDR3 is CASSLAGTGAYNEQFF. CDR3 DNA sequence: TGTGCCAGCAGTCTTGCCGGGACAGGGGCCTACAATGAGCAGTTCTTC.

The CDR3 DNA follows: TGCAGCGTTGACTGGGGCGATGGCTACACCTTC. Protein: CSVDWGDGYTF. V and J are TRBV29-1 and TRBJ1-2; maybe TRBD1 (5 bases). V dropped 3 bases and J dropped 6 bases, with 8 bases sitting between them. Per the germline V gene, CDR1 is SQVTM and CDR2 is ANQGSEA. This CDR3 is built from 11 residues.

There are a few counts of this clone. This chain links TRBV9 with TRBJ1-6, with 8 nucleotides matching TRBD1. The CDR3 runs to 14 residues. The germline CDR1 and CDR2 sequences are SGDLS and YYNGEE. The J segment lost 8 bases and the V segment lost 0 bases, leaving 1 base of the junction unmatched. The CDR3 DNA reads TGTGCCAGCAGCGTAGAACAGGGGGATTCACCCCTCCACTTT. The encoded protein is CASSVEQGDSPLHF.